The present entry profiles one TCR beta chain with its context. Sequenced by immunoSEQ multiplex PCR; TCRdb stores in-frame clones only, minus some. The profile shows 150,000 to 200,000 clones, about 96% of them singletons. This sample stems from a study of cytomegalovirus exposure and HLA in healthy donors. Germline-derived CDR1 and CDR2 are MGHDK and SYGVNS. V lost 3 bases to trimming and J lost 4 bases, with 12 bases between them. This CDR3 region has 14 residues. This receptor was identified in a woman in her late teens or twenties in good health and CMV-seronegative. The V call is TRBV25-1, the J call TRBJ1-1, with D possibly being TRBD1 (5 bases). Sequenced material: PBMCs. CDR3 sequence (DNA): TGTGCCAGCAGTGACCTGGGAAGGGGCACTGAAGCTTTCTTT. Its protein product is CASSDLGRGTEAFF.